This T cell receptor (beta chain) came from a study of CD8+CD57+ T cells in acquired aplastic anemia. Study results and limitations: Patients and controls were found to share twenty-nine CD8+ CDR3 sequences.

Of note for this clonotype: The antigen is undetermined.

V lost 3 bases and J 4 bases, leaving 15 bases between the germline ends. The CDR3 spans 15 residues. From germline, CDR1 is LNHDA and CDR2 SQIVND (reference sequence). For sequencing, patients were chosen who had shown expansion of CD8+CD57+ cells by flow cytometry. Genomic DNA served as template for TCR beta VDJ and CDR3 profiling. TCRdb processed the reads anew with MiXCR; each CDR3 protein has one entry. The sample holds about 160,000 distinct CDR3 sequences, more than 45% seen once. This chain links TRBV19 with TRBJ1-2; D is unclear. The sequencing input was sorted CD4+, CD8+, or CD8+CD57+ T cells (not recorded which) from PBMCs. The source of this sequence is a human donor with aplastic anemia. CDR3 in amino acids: CASSIFLRASYGYTF. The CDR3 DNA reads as TGTGCCAGTAGTATCTTCCTCCGGGCTAGCTATGGCTACACCTTC.